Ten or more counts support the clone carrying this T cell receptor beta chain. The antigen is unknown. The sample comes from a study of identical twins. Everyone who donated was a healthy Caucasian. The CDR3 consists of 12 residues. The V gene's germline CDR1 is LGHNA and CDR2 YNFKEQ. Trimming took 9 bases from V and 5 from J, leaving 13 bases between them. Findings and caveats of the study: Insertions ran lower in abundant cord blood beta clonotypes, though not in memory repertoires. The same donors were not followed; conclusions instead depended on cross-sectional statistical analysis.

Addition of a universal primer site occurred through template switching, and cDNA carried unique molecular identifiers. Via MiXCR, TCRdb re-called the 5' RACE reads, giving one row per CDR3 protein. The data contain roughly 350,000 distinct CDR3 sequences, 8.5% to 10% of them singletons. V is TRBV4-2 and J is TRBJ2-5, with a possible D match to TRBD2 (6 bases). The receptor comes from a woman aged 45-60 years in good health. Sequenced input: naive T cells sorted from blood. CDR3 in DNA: TGTGCCAGGGAGGGAGATGAGGAGACCCAGTACTTC. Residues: CAREGDEETQYF.